The T cell receptor beta chain described here comes from a study of immune characterization of retroperitoneal liposarcoma. In its sample, this clonotype was seen a few times. TCRdb passed the PCR reads through MiXCR, listing each CDR3 protein once. The sample gives around 3,000 distinct CDR3 sequences, around 46% of which show up once; about 48% is in the top ten. Unmatched junction bases numbered 5, after V lost 4 bases and J lost 5 bases. The CDR3 is 15 amino acids. Germline CDR1 is MNHNS and CDR2 is SASEGT. This sequence was found in a male donor with retroperitoneal liposarcoma. V is TRBV6-1 and J is TRBJ2-6, with 7 bases that match TRBD2. The sample taken for sequencing was tumor tissue. Here the CDR3 reads CASSGLAGRANVLTF. CDR3 DNA: TGTGCCAGCAGTGGTTTAGCGGGCCGGGCCAACGTCCTGACTTTC.